The 17 T cell receptor beta chains presented below share a single source sample, sequenced in a study of CD8 T cells in ankylosing spondylitis. General study points: A TCR beta motif made of about 8 highly homologous variants seemed typical of ankylosing spondylitis blood.

A single record per CDR3 protein comes from TCRdb applying MiXCR to the 5' RACE reads. Among about 220,000 distinct CDR3 sequences listed, roughly 6.6% were seen once. Their specific antigens are unknown. The source material was blood, either unsorted or a sorted T cell fraction (not recorded which). Receptor source: a male donor with ankylosing spondylitis.

This clonotype has a count of ten or more. This chain connects TRBV5-6 to TRBJ2-7, with D unresolved. Trimming took off 0 bases at V and 2 bases at J, with 12 bases between the two ends. This CDR3 comprises 15 residues. Germline V CDR1 and CDR2: SGHDT, YYEEEE. This CDR3 is CASSLGLRAPYEQYF. The CDR3 nucleotides read TGTGCCAGCAGCTTGGGACTCCGGGCCCCCTACGAGCAGTACTTC.

V usage is TRBV6-1 and J usage is TRBJ1-6; 9 bases map to TRBD1. The CDR3 runs 13 residues. Looked up from germline, CDR1 is MNHNS and CDR2 is SASEGT. V shed 8 bases and J 7 bases; nucleotides not matched to a gene: 3. The CDR3 loop reads CASGDRGNSPLHF. The CDR3, as DNA: TGTGCCAGCGGCGACAGGGGGAATTCACCCCTCCACTTT.

This clonotype has ten or more counts. The chain employs TRBV20-1 and TRBJ2-7, with TRBD2 matching over 8 bases. The germline V gene encodes CDR1 DFQATT and CDR2 SNEGSKA (reference sequence). The CDR3 covers 12 residues. V lost 3 bases, J lost 3 bases, and 1 base stayed unmatched. The CDR3 nucleotides are TGCAGTGCTAGGGGACTAGTCTACGAGCAGTACTTC. It specifies CSARGLVYEQYF.

The table lists this clonotype with many counts. This chain connects TRBV4-2 to TRBJ2-1; either TRBD1 or TRBD2 may supply D (5 bases each). Germline V lookup: CDR1 LGHNA, CDR2 YNFKEQ. This CDR3 region has 18 residues. Trimming took off 4 bases at V and 4 bases at J, with 23 bases between the two ends. Here the CDR3 reads CASSRGLSKGSGYNEQFF. The CDR3 coding sequence is TGTGCCAGCAGCCGAGGACTTTCAAAGGGGTCAGGGTACAATGAGCAGTTCTTC.

This clonotype appeared many times. The chain links TRBV10-3 to TRBJ2-1, with D possibly being TRBD1 (6 bases). V was shortened by 6 bases and J by 5 bases, with 11 bases between the two germline ends. CDR1 and CDR2 from the germline V gene are ENHRY and SYGVKD. This CDR3 comprises 13 residues. CDR3 loop: CAIRGGRDNEQFF. The CDR3 nucleotides read TGTGCCATCAGAGGGGGAAGGGACAATGAGCAGTTCTTC.

This clonotype is judged large (0.1 to 1%). This chain connects TRBV29-1 to TRBJ2-1, with 10 bases lining up with TRBD2. There are 14 residues in the CDR3. Germline-derived CDR1 and CDR2 are SQVTM and ANQGSEA. V lost 4 bases, J lost 2 bases, and 2 bases stayed unmatched. This CDR3 reads CSVGTSGAYNEQFF. CDR3 nucleotide sequence: TGCAGCGTTGGAACTAGCGGGGCCTACAATGAGCAGTTCTTC.

In this sample, this clonotype turned up many times. The rearrangement joins TRBV6-4 to TRBJ2-1, with D perhaps TRBD1 or TRBD2 (5 bases each). Trimming stripped 8 bases from V and 6 bases from J, with 17 bases between. Germline loops: CDR1 MRHNA, CDR2 SNTAGT. This CDR3 has 14 residues. CDR3 coding DNA: TGTGCCAGCCAGGCAGGGAGCGGCCCCAATGAGCAGTTCTTC. Translated, it gives CASQAGSGPNEQFF.

This clonotype occurred many times. The genes are TRBV18 and TRBJ1-5; 9 nucleotides line up with TRBD1. Germline V gene sequence: CDR1 KGHSH, CDR2 LQKENI. Trimming cost V 6 bases and J 5 bases; bases outside gene matches: 8. CDR3 size: 15 residues. CDR3: CASSPGTGPYQPQHF. In nucleotides, the CDR3 is TGTGCCAGCTCTCCCGGGACAGGGCCTTATCAGCCCCAGCATTTT.

A few counts support this clonotype. V gene TRBV7-8 combines with J gene TRBJ2-5, with D perhaps matching TRBD1 or TRBD2 (6 bases each). Germline V gives CDR1 SGHVS, CDR2 FQNEAQ. Trimming cost V 2 bases and J 1 base, with 8 bases left between them. The CDR3 consists of 14 residues. The CDR3 DNA follows: TGTGCCAGCAGCTTATGGGGGGCCCAAGAGACCCAGTACTTC. Amino acid sequence: CASSLWGAQETQYF.

This clonotype was recorded many times. The chain links TRBV10-3 to TRBJ2-5; the match to TRBD2 covers 9 bases. The germline CDR1 and CDR2 sequences are ENHRY and SYGVKD. This CDR3 region has 19 residues. The V and J ends lost 8 bases and 1 base, in that order; junction bases with no gene match: 20. CDR3 protein: CAILAGGPLNLFLQETQYF. For the CDR3, the DNA is TGTGCCATCTTGGCGGGAGGGCCGTTAAATTTATTCCTCCAAGAGACCCAGTACTTC.

The sample holds many counts of this clonotype. The V call is TRBV4-2, the J call TRBJ1-6; D not resolved. Trimming removed 0 bases at V and 9 bases at J, with 12 bases between. Germline V gene data show CDR1 as LGHNA and CDR2 as YNFKEQ. The CDR3 spans 15 residues. The CDR3 loop reads CASSQEVGEASPLHF. The CDR3 nucleotides read TGTGCCAGCAGCCAAGAGGTGGGCGAAGCTTCACCCCTCCACTTT.

This clonotype was picked up many times. The chain recombines TRBV9 with TRBJ2-1, with 8 bases identical to TRBD1. In germline, CDR1 is SGDLS, CDR2 YYNGEE. The V segment lost 4 bases and the J segment 10 bases; nucleotides outside the gene matches: 13. The CDR3 runs to 15 residues. CDR3 nucleotide sequence: TGTGCCAGCAGCTCGGGACAGGCCTATCTAGAGGAGCAGTTCTTC. Its translation: CASSSGQAYLEEQFF. Drawing the rest from reference TRBV9 and TRBJ2-1, the complete variable domain is DSGVTQTPKHLITATGQRVTLRCSPRSGDLSVYWYQQSLDQGLQFLIQYYNGEERAKGNILERFSAQQFPDLHSELNLSSLELGDSALYFCASSSGQAYLEEQFFGPGTRLTVL.

The sample holds many counts of this clonotype. The chain uses TRBV9 and TRBJ2-5, with D uncertain. The germline V and J ends were trimmed by 0 bases and 5 bases, with 5 bases remaining between them. Germline loops: CDR1 SGDLS, CDR2 YYNGEE. The CDR3 extends over 12 amino acids. The CDR3 region is CASSVEGETQYF. As DNA, the CDR3 is TGTGCCAGCAGCGTAGAAGGGGAGACCCAGTACTTC.

At least ten counts were recorded for this clonotype. The CDR3 DNA reads TGTGCCAGCAGTTACTCGACTTACAGCTCTGGAAACACCATATATTTT. Its protein product is CASSYSTYSSGNTIYF. The chain couples TRBV6-5 to TRBJ1-3, with no clear D. The CDR3 totals 16 residues. The V end lost 0 bases, the J end lost 0 bases, and 9 bases lay between the germline ends. The germline V gene has CDR1 MNHEY and CDR2 SVGAGI.

This clonotype was seen many times. V usage is TRBV6-2 or TRBV6-3 and J usage is TRBJ2-1, with TRBD2 identical over 7 bases. The germline V gene encodes CDR1 MNHEY and CDR2 SVGEGT. Germline trimming cut 7 bases from V and 3 bases from J; bases unmatched to any gene: 15. The CDR3 sequence is 17 residues long. The CDR3 sequence is CASKGGSLELVYNEQFF. As DNA, the CDR3 is TGTGCCAGCAAGGGCGGGAGCCTCGAGCTCGTCTACAATGAGCAGTTCTTC.

The CDR3 reads CASSGTSGGRLTGELFF. CDR3 bases: TGTGCCAGCAGCGGGACTAGCGGGGGGCGGCTCACCGGGGAGCTGTTTTTT. This rearrangement joins TRBV9 to TRBJ2-2; 14 bases line up with TRBD2. The CDR3 contains 17 residues. The ends lost 3 bases at V and 4 bases at J; junction bases unmatched: 5. Germline-derived CDR1 and CDR2 are SGDLS and YYNGEE. The entire variable domain, with the rest obtained from reference TRBV9 and TRBJ2-2, is as follows: DSGVTQTPKHLITATGQRVTLRCSPRSGDLSVYWYQQSLDQGLQFLIQYYNGEERAKGNILERFSAQQFPDLHSELNLSSLELGDSALYFCASSGTSGGRLTGELFFGEGSRLTVL.

This clonotype was counted only a few times. V is TRBV27 and J is TRBJ2-7, with D tentatively TRBD1 (6 bases). Per germline, CDR1 MNHEY and CDR2 SMNVEV (reference sequence). V was pared by 6 bases and J by 3 bases, with 21 bases between. This CDR3 has 16 residues. This CDR3 reads CASRPRGADMNYEQYF. DNA of the CDR3: TGTGCCAGCAGGCCCAGGGGAGCGGACATGAACTACGAGCAGTACTTC.